The source of this T cell receptor beta chain is a study of identical twins (TCRdb year 2016). General notes on the study: TCR alpha and beta repertoires from monozygotic twins, unrelated adults of various ages and cord blood were deep-sequenced to test whether fetal clonotypes persist. Replicate twin experiments were performed at different times using different library preparation protocols to rule out contamination. Results the study describes overall, beyond this receptor: Out-of-frame TCR alpha sequences shared between twins showed an excess of low generation-probability sequences compared with coincidental sharing between unrelated individuals. Conclusions relied on cross-sectional statistical analysis, since the same donors could not be followed over many years. Recombination models systematically underestimated out-of-frame TCR alpha sharing in monozygotic twins but agreed with sharing between unrelated individuals. Abundant cord blood beta clonotypes had fewer insertions, young adult naive repertoires showed a similar but weaker trend, and memory repertoires showed no such trend. A weaker excess of twin sharing was found in beta out-of-frame sequences because the signal-to-noise ratio was lowered by fewer shared sequences. Zero-insertion analyses could be partly confounded by invariant T cells such as MAIT and iNKT, although diverse VJ usage argued against such confounding for most clonotypes.

With regard to this clonotype: What antigen it recognizes has not been identified. Since a much larger clone is just one base distant, this may be a read error.

Inclusive of the bounding cysteine and phenylalanine, the CDR3 is 13 residues long. Only the CDR3 part of the read is kept: 39 bases, read in frame from the first base. As encoded in the germline V gene (reference sequence), CDR1 is DFQATT while CDR2 is SNEGSKA. Receptor libraries were prepared by 5' RACE. TCRdb records Illumina HiSeq 2000 as the sequencer. A universal primer binding site was introduced by template switching, and a unique molecular identifier was present in the final cDNA, enabling accurate counting of TCR cDNA molecules. First-strand cDNA for TCR alpha and beta chains was synthesized from specific primers in the conserved constant-segment region. Each cDNA library was double barcoded, with a SMART-Mk sample barcode plus Illumina barcodes, to control for contamination. TruSeq adapter sequences, together with Illumina sample barcodes, were added in two successive PCR steps. Sequencing of the TCR alpha and beta cDNA libraries was done on the Illumina HiSeq platform using custom primers. The authors' analysis ran thus. Unique molecular identifiers were extracted from raw reads with MiGEC, and CDR3 positions were determined with MiXCR. For each individual, recombination models were inferred using an EM algorithm with the repgenHMM and IGoR tools. The analysis of shared clonotypes was done with the tcR package in R, with sharing normalized by the product of cloneset sizes. To study raw recombination without the effects of thymic and clonal selection, out-of-frame nonproductive sequences were analyzed. In-frame beta chains were kept once TCRdb had trimmed the public reads at Q25 with fastp and called clones with MiXCR. Identical CDR3 protein sequences are pooled into one entry, listed with their most common genes and DNA. For this entry, the V and J calls and clone size follow TCRdb and not the study's own pipeline. This sample is represented by 1.5 million to 2 million distinct CDR3 sequences; roughly 35% of them were singletons. The top ten clonotypes cover 0.25% to 0.3% of the sample.

Every donor was a healthy Caucasian. Sequenced sample: cord blood. This TCR derives from a newborn girl in good health. The chain is encoded by TRBV20-1 joined to TRBJ2-1; matching of 6 bases hints at TRBD2 as the D gene. The DNA end is more similar to TRBJ2-7, so the J call may be wrong. The DNA sequence is as follows: TGCAGTGCTCGGGGACTCTTCTACAATGAGCAGTACTTC. This encodes CSARGLFYNEQYF.